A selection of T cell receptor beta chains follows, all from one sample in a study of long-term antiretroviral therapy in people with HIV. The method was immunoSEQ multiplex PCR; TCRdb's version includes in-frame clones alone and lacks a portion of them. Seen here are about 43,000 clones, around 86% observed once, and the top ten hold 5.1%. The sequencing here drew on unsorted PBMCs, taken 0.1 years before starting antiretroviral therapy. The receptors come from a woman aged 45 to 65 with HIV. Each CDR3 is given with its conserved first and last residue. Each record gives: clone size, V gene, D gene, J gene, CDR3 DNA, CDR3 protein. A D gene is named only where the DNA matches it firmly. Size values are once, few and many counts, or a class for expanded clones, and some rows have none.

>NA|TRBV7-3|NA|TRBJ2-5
TGTGCCAGCAGCTCTCAACCTTCATCGGAGACCCAGTACTTC
CASSSQPSSETQYF
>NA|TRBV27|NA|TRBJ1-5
TGTGCCAGCAGTACCACTACCTCAGGGTTAGGCAATCAGCCCCAGCATTTT
CASSTTTSGLGNQPQHF
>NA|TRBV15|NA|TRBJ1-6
TGTGCCACCAGCCGTCGAGCTTGGTCACCCCTCCACTTT
CATSRRAWSPLHF
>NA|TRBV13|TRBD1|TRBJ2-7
TGTGCCAGCAGCTTAGGAGGGACAGGGGGGTCCTCCTACGAGCAGTACTTC
CASSLGGTGGSSYEQYF
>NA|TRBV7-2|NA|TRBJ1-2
TGTGCCAGCAGCTTGCAGAGTAACTATGGCTACACCTTC
CASSLQSNYGYTF
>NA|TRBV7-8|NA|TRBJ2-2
TGTGCCAGCAGCTTAGCGGTGGGGCCCGGGGAGCTGTTTTTT
CASSLAVGPGELFF
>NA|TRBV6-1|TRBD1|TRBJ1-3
TGTGCCAGCAGTGAACGAGTCGAGACAGGGCGAGGAAACACCATATATTTT
CASSERVETGRGNTIYF
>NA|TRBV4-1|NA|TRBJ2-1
TGCGCCAGCAGCCAAGTTACCGACATTGAGCAGTTCTTC
CASSQVTDIEQFF
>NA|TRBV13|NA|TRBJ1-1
TGTGCCAGCAGCCCAGGGCCCGGTAACACTGAAGCTTTCTTT
CASSPGPGNTEAFF
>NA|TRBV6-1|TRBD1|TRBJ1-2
TGTGCCAGCAGTGAAGAGCGGGGACAGGGGATCGGCTATGGCTACACCTTC
CASSEERGQGIGYGYTF
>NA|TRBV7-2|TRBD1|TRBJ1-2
TGTGCCAGCAGCTTAGTCGTCTTGGGACAGGGTGGCTACACCTTC
CASSLVVLGQGGYTF
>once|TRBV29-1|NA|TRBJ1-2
TGCAGCGTTGAACCGGGACAATCCTATGGCTACACCTTC
CSVEPGQSYGYTF
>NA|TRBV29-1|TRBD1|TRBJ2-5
TGCAGCGCCCAAGGACAGGGTGGGACCCAGTACTTC
CSAQGQGGTQYF
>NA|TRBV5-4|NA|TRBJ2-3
TGTGCCAGCAGCTTACCCGGTGGGTTAGGATCAGTTGCACCAGATACGCAGTATTTT
CASSLPGGLGSVAPDTQYF
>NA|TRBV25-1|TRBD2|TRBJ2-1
TGTGCCAGCAGTGGGTTAGCGGGGATGGGCAATGAGCAGTTCTTC
CASSGLAGMGNEQFF